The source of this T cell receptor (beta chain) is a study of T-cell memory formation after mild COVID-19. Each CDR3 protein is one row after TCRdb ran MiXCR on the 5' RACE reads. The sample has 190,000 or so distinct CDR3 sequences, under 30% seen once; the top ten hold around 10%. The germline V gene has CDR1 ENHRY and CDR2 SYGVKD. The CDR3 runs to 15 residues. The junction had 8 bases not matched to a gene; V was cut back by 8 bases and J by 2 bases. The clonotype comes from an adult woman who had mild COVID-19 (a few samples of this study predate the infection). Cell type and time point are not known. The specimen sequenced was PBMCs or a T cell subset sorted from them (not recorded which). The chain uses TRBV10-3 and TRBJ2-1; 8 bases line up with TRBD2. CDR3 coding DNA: TGTGCCATCGGGCCCGGGACTAGGGCCTACAATGAGCAGTTCTTC. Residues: CAIGPGTRAYNEQFF.